This is a list of T cell receptor beta chains from one sample in a study of shared clonotypes between healthy human individuals. Assay used: immunoSEQ multiplex PCR; TCRdb lists only in-frame clones, some missing. The sample has 640,000 or so clones; roughly 78% are singletons. The specimen was memory CD4+ T cells sorted from blood. The receptor source for this set is a woman aged 30 to 39 in good health. CDR3s include the opening cysteine and the closing phenylalanine or tryptophan. A D gene is named only where the DNA matches it firmly. Expanded clones are given a class, and other clones once, few, many or no size at all.

TRBV25-1,-,-,TRBJ2-7,TGTGCCAGCAGTGTTTACTACGAGCAGTACTTC,CASSVYYEQYF
TRBV5-1,-,TRBD1,TRBJ1-1,TGCGCCAGCGTCACGGACGGGGCAGGGGGCACTGAAGCTTTCTTT,CASVTDGAGGTEAFF
TRBV28,-,-,TRBJ2-7,TGTGCCAGCAGACTTTTTGGGGGCGGGGAGCAGTACTTC,CASRLFGGGEQYF
TRBV19,-,-,TRBJ1-4,TGTGCCAGTAGTCTTGGGGGCCGAGGAGAAAAACTGTTTTTT,CASSLGGRGEKLFF
TRBV19,-,-,TRBJ1-2,TGTGCCAGTAGAGTGGCCACCGCTGTCTATGGCTACACCTTC,CASRVATAVYGYTF
TRBV7-2,-,TRBD1,TRBJ2-7,TGTGCCAGCAGTCCGGGACAGGGTATCTACGAGCAGTACTTC,CASSPGQGIYEQYF
TRBV7-3,once,TRBD1,TRBJ2-1,TGTGCCAGCAGCGTAGCGCCTGACAGGGGCAATGAGCAGTTCTTC,CASSVAPDRGNEQFF
TRBV5-1,-,TRBD1,TRBJ2-3,TGCGCCAGCAGCCTCGGGACAGTTAGCACAGATACGCAGTATTTT,CASSLGTVSTDTQYF
TRBV2,-,-,TRBJ2-3,TGTGCCAGCAGGGCCAGGGAGATAGATACGCAGTATTTT,CASRAREIDTQYF
TRBV28,-,-,TRBJ1-1,TGTGCCAGCAGACTCGGGGTGGCTGAAGCTTTCTTT,CASRLGVAEAFF
TRBV5-1,-,TRBD2,TRBJ2-3,TGCGCCAGCGGGACTAGCGATACAGATACGCAGTATTTT,CASGTSDTDTQYF
TRBV21-1,-,-,TRBJ1-5,TGTGCCAGCAGCAACAGGAAGGGCAATCAGCCCCAGCATTTT,CASSNRKGNQPQHF
TRBV19,-,-,TRBJ2-4,TGTGCCAGTAGTTCACGGACCCTAAACATTCAGTACTTC,CASSSRTLNIQYF
TRBV5-4,-,TRBD2,TRBJ2-3,TGTGCCAGCAGCTTGGGGAGGCCGGGACTATTCACAGATACGCAGTATTTT,CASSLGRPGLFTDTQYF
TRBV4-2,few,TRBD1,TRBJ2-1,TGTGCCAGCAGCCACGGTGACAGGGATCGTGGTGAGCAGTTCTTC,CASSHGDRDRGEQFF
TRBV7-7,-,-,TRBJ2-7,TGTGCCAGCAGCTTAGGGGACGGCAACTACGAGCAGTACTTC,CASSLGDGNYEQYF
TRBV10-2,-,TRBD2,TRBJ2-5,TGCGCCAGCAGTGAGCCGGGACTAGCGAACCAAGAGACCCAGTACTTC,CASSEPGLANQETQYF
TRBV25-1,once,-,TRBJ2-3,TGTGCCAGCAGTGTTGAGATTCCTGGCTACACAGATACGCAGTATTTT,CASSVEIPGYTDTQYF
TRBV11-2,-,-,TRBJ1-1,TGTGCCAGCAGCTTGCGGGAGAACACTGAAGCTTTCTTT,CASSLRENTEAFF
TRBV7-9,-,TRBD2,TRBJ2-1,TGTGCCAGCAGCTTTGGGACTAGCGGGTCCGCATACAATGAGCAGTTCTTC,CASSFGTSGSAYNEQFF
TRBV6-1,-,TRBD1,TRBJ2-3,TGTGCCAGCAGTGAAGGAGGGGGCGCCGATACGCAGTATTTT,CASSEGGGADTQYF
TRBV5-1,few,-,TRBJ2-3,TGCGCCAGCAGAGACATCCCTAGCACAGATACGCAGTATTTT,CASRDIPSTDTQYF
TRBV4-1,-,-,TRBJ2-7,TGCGCCAGCAGCCAAGGCCCCCATTCTAGCGCGCGACCCTACGAGCAGTACTTC,CASSQGPHSSARPYEQYF
TRBV29-1,-,-,TRBJ2-2,TGCAGCGTTGGGAAGGGCGCCGGGGAGCTGTTTTTT,CSVGKGAGELFF
TRBV2,many,TRBD2,TRBJ2-7,TGTGCCAGCAGCGAAAGGACTAGCGGGAGTCACTACGAGCAGTACTTC,CASSERTSGSHYEQYF
TRBV6-1,-,-,TRBJ2-7,TGTGCCAGCAGTGACCGAACAAGGTTGAATTCCTACGAGCAGTACTTC,CASSDRTRLNSYEQYF
TRBV10-1,-,-,TRBJ2-3,TGCGCCAGCAGTGAGGGGGGTACGCAGTATTTT,CASSEGGTQYF
TRBV7-9,-,-,TRBJ2-5,TGTGCCAGCAACCCGGGACACCCGTACCAAGAGACCCAGTACTTC,CASNPGHPYQETQYF
TRBV7-9,-,TRBD2,TRBJ2-1,TGTGCCAGCAGCCAGGGACTAGCGTACAATGAGCAGTTCTTC,CASSQGLAYNEQFF
TRBV27,-,-,TRBJ2-3,TGTGCCACCGGGGCGGGGAGTCGAGATACGCAGTATTTT,CATGAGSRDTQYF
TRBV11-3,many,-,TRBJ2-3,TGTGCCAGCAGCGGGAGCACAGATACGCAGTATTTT,CASSGSTDTQYF
TRBV30,once,-,TRBJ2-5,TGTGCCTGGAGTCAACAGCCACCAAGGGACCAGTACTTC,CAWSQQPPRDQYF
TRBV14,-,-,TRBJ2-5,TGTGCCAGCAGCGTTACGGCAGAGACCCAGTACTTC,CASSVTAETQYF
TRBV19,-,TRBD2,TRBJ2-1,TGTGCCAGTAGATCACTAGCGGGTGAATACAATGAGCAGTTCTTC,CASRSLAGEYNEQFF
TRBV7-9,-,-,TRBJ2-5,TGTGCCAGCAGCTTACAAGCGGGTCCCCTGGAGACCCAGTACTTC,CASSLQAGPLETQYF
TRBV10-3,-,-,TRBJ2-1,TGTGCCATCAGTGGAGGGGGGGGTTGGGAGTCCTACAATGAGCAGTTCTTC,CAISGGGGWESYNEQFF
TRBV7-2,-,-,TRBJ1-1,TGTGCCAGCAGCTGGAACCACGGGGGGCGAGACACTGAAGCTTTCTTT,CASSWNHGGRDTEAFF
TRBV27,-,-,TRBJ2-2,TGTGCCAGCCTCGAGTGGGGGGCCCATTCGAACACCGGGGAGCTGTTTTTT,CASLEWGAHSNTGELFF
TRBV2,few,-,TRBJ1-2,TGTGCCAGTGTGCCCATGGGAGGATCCAACTATGGCTACACCTTC,CASVPMGGSNYGYTF